The sequence of this TCR beta chain was determined in a study of T cell responses to AZD1222 COVID-19 vaccine. Libraries were prepared by immunoSEQ multiplex PCR; TCRdb keeps only in-frame clonotypes and omits some of them. In the table there are about 150,000 clones, just under 95% of which are singletons. The CDR3 runs 17 residues. V dropped 6 bases and J dropped 1; count of bases not matched to a gene: 12. Comment on this clone: As yet, its antigen is unknown.

General observations from the study: After two AZD1222 doses, spike-specific TCR breadth and depth rose versus day 0. Vaccine-associated CD4 TCRs ranged over spike, dominating at 160-218 and 743-854.

The TCR was taken from an adult in good health. The chain carries TRBV23-1 and TRBJ1-2; 9 nucleotides line up with TRBD1. TRBV23-1 is filed as an ORF, its function uncertain. The source material was peripheral blood, sampled on day 0 of AZD1222 vaccination. CDR3 nucleotides: TGCGCCAGCAGAGGGGGACGGACAGGGGAGGATAACTATGGCTACACCTTC. Protein sequence: CASRGGRTGEDNYGYTF.